Below are 27 T cell receptor beta chains sequenced from a single sample in a study of blood T cell repertoires in COVID-19. Clones were read by immunoSEQ multiplex PCR, and TCRdb kept only the in-frame ones, dropping some. The repertoire holds roughly 240,000 clones, with approximately 89% as singletons. Sequencing was done on a sample of PBMCs or T cells enriched from blood (not recorded which). These receptors came from a woman in her thirties or forties with acute COVID-19.

V usage is TRBV21-1 and J usage is TRBJ1-2. TRBV21-1 is described as a pseudogene. The CDR3 is 16 amino acids. Written as DNA, the CDR3 is TGTGCCAGCAGCAAAGGGGCCCGGGGAGCCGCGAGGGGCTACACCTTC. Protein: CASSKGARGAARGYTF.

The chain employs TRBV3-1 (or the pseudogene TRBV3-2) and TRBJ1-2; maybe TRBD1 (6 bases). CDR1 is LGHDT, CDR2 YNNKEL, per germline (reference sequence). The CDR3 runs to 16 residues. V shed 4 bases and J shed 6 bases, with 21 bases lying between them. The CDR3 DNA reads TGTGCCAGCAGCCTTACAAGCCCCAGGGGCGGGCATGGCTACACCTTC. It translates to CASSLTSPRGGHGYTF.

The chain has TRBV9 and TRBJ2-7; tentative D call: TRBD1 (5 bases). The germline V gene has CDR1 SGDLS and CDR2 YYNGEE. This CDR3 is 15 amino acids long. The V and J ends lost 0 bases and 1 base respectively, with 11 bases between them. In DNA form, the CDR3 reads TGTGCCAGCAGCGTAGGTGTGGGGCCTTCCTACGAGCAGTACTTC. Protein sequence: CASSVGVGPSYEQYF.

V is TRBV10-2 and J is TRBJ1-4; 9 positions agree with TRBD1. V lost 0 bases, J lost 8 bases, and 4 bases stayed unmatched. The CDR3 spans 15 residues. The V gene's germline CDR1 is WSHSY and CDR2 SAAADI. DNA for the CDR3: TGCGCCAGCAGTGAGTCCGGGACAGGGAACGAAAAACTGTTTTTT. This translates into CASSESGTGNEKLFF.

A note on this clone: Other DNA sequences in the same sample also yield this CDR3. The genes are TRBV5-1 and TRBJ1-2; D might be TRBD1 (6 bases). The CDR3 runs 13 residues. The germline CDR1 and CDR2 sequences are SGHRS and YFSETQ. Between the trimmed V and J ends, which lost 0 bases and 4 bases, there was a span of 7 bases. The CDR3 DNA reads TGCGCCAGCAGCTTGGAAGGGGGCTATGGCTACACCTTC. This encodes CASSLEGGYGYTF. Full variable domain (missing parts from reference TRBV5-1 and TRBJ1-2): KAGVTQTPRYLIKTRGQQVTLSCSPISGHRSVSWYQQTPGQGLQFLFEYFSETQRNKGNFPGRFSGRQFSNSRSEMNVSTLELGDSALYLCASSLEGGYGYTFGSGTRLTVV.

The chain uses TRBV19 and TRBJ2-3; 9 bases line up with TRBD1. Germline V gene data show CDR1 as LNHDA and CDR2 as SQIVND (reference sequence). Losses at the gene ends were 6 bases for V and 1 base for J; bases not matched to a gene: 2. The CDR3 extends over 14 amino acids. CDR3 in DNA: TGTGCCAGTAGGGGACAGGGTGGCACAGATACGCAGTATTTT. It specifies CASRGQGGTDTQYF.

This clone was seen only a few times. The J gene is TRBJ1-5, the V gene TRBV15; 8 nucleotides line up with TRBD1. With 4 bases clipped from V and 3 bases from J, the junction kept 5 bases outside the gene matches. CDR1 and CDR2 (germline): LNHNV, YYDKDF (reference sequence). The CDR3 consists of 15 residues. CDR3 region: CATSIRDRFNQPQHF. DNA for the CDR3: TGTGCCACCAGCATCCGGGACAGGTTCAATCAGCCCCAGCATTTT.

The rearrangement links TRBV2 to TRBJ1-5; no reliable D call. V was cut by 6 bases and J by 3 bases, with 18 bases left in between. Per germline, CDR1 SNHLY and CDR2 FYNNEI. The CDR3 contains 16 residues. CDR3: CASSAGLSVSNQPQHF. The CDR3 DNA reads as TGTGCCAGCAGCGCCGGTCTTTCGGTATCCAATCAGCCCCAGCATTTT.

J is TRBJ1-5 and V is TRBV5-8, with 10 positions matching TRBD1. V lost 1 base to trimming and J lost 3 bases; unmatched junction nucleotides: 10. This CDR3 is built from 18 residues. Germline lookup yields CDR1 SGHTS and CDR2 YDEGEE. The CDR3 DNA follows: TGTGCCAGCAGCTTGCTGGCCGGGACAGGGGCGTTCAATCAGCCCCAGCATTTT. This translates into CASSLLAGTGAFNQPQHF.

The chain carries TRBV10-3 and TRBJ2-6; 12 bases are a match to TRBD1. V lost 2 bases, J lost 1 base, and 3 bases stayed unmatched. CDR3 length: 18 residues. Germline CDR1 ENHRY, CDR2 SYGVKD. CDR3 residues: CAISERGQGASGANVLTF. CDR3 DNA: TGTGCCATCAGTGAGCGGGGACAGGGGGCATCTGGGGCCAACGTCCTGACTTTC.

The chain has TRBV5-6 and TRBJ1-5, with D perhaps matching TRBD1 (6 bases). CDR1 is SGHDT and CDR2 is YYEEEE in the germline V gene. The CDR3 spans 14 residues. Trimming shortened V by 0 bases and J by 9 bases, and 13 bases separated the two germline ends. The CDR3, as DNA: TGTGCCAGCAGCTTGGGGGGGAAGACAGGGCCCCAGCATTTT. As protein: CASSLGGKTGPQHF.

The chain is built from TRBV19 and TRBJ1-1; D possibly corresponds to TRBD1 (5 bases). V was trimmed by 0 bases and J by 0 bases, leaving 11 bases between them. The CDR3 is 16 amino acids. CDR1 is LNHDA and CDR2 is SQIVND in the germline V gene (reference sequence). CDR3 region: CASSIDGEGLNTEAFF. The CDR3, as DNA: TGTGCCAGTAGTATAGATGGGGAGGGGTTGAACACTGAAGCTTTCTTT.

The V call is TRBV11-2, the J call TRBJ2-3, with D hard to call. Germline-derived CDR1 and CDR2 are SGHAT and FQNNGV. V lost 0 bases and J lost 4, with 8 bases in between. The CDR3 extends over 14 amino acids. DNA of the CDR3: TGTGCCAGCAGCTTAGAGAGGTACTCAGATACGCAGTATTTT. This codes for CASSLERYSDTQYF.

This chain uses TRBV18 with TRBJ2-1, with 9 bases identical to TRBD2. With 3 bases clipped from V and 9 bases from J, the junction kept 9 bases outside the gene matches. The CDR3 totals 15 residues. Per the germline V gene, CDR1 is KGHSH and CDR2 is LQKENI. Written as DNA, the CDR3 is TGTGCCAGCTCACCTTCTAGCGGGGTAGGTGGTGAGCAGTTCTTC. Translating it yields CASSPSSGVGGEQFF.

This sequence joins TRBV10-3 and TRBJ1-1, with D unclear. The V end was cut by 7 bases, the J end by 1 base, with 7 bases between. CDR3 size: 12 residues. Per germline, CDR1 ENHRY and CDR2 SYGVKD. The CDR3 reads CAIKLENTEAFF. The CDR3 bases are TGTGCCATCAAACTAGAGAACACTGAAGCTTTCTTT.

The J gene is TRBJ1-1, the V gene TRBV11-3, with D maybe TRBD1 (6 bases). The V end lost 5 bases, the J end lost 2 bases, and 9 bases lay between the germline ends. This CDR3 contains 13 residues. CDR1 is SGHNT, CDR2 YENEEA, per germline. The CDR3 spells CASSPTGNTEAFF. Written as DNA, the CDR3 is TGTGCCAGCAGCCCGACAGGTAACACTGAAGCTTTCTTT.

The chain has TRBV4-3 and TRBJ2-2; TRBD2 aligns across 11 bases. CDR3 size: 16 residues. V gave up 1 base and J gave up 5 bases; unmatched junction bases: 3. Per the germline V gene, CDR1 is LGHNA and CDR2 is YSLEER. CDR3 sequence reads: CASSQGLAGRTGELFF. The DNA for the CDR3 is TGCGCCAGCAGCCAAGGACTAGCGGGACGGACCGGGGAGCTGTTTTTT.

J is TRBJ2-3 and V is TRBV24-1; 10 bases are a match to TRBD1. Germline V gives CDR1 KGHDR, CDR2 SFDVKD. Trimming cost V 0 bases and J 3 bases; bases outside gene matches: 5. CDR3 length equals 17 residues. CDR3 in DNA: TGTGCCACCAGTGATTTGGCCGGACAGGGGGGAACAGATACGCAGTATTTT. Translation gives CATSDLAGQGGTDTQYF.

V usage is TRBV4-3 and J usage is TRBJ1-2; no clear D gene. Germline V gene data show CDR1 as LGHNA and CDR2 as YSLEER. V lost 0 bases, J lost 10 bases, and 21 bases lay in between. The length of the CDR3 is 16 residues. The CDR3 protein is CASSQDGQGGIFFYTF. The CDR3 DNA reads as TGCGCCAGCAGCCAAGATGGGCAAGGCGGGATATTTTTCTACACCTTC.

Of note for this clone: The sample carries other DNA sequences with the same CDR3. This rearrangement joins TRBV5-4 to TRBJ1-3, with TRBD1 identical over 9 bases. V lost 2 bases to trimming and J lost 5 bases; unmatched junction nucleotides: 2. Germline V gives CDR1 SGHNT, CDR2 YYREEE (reference sequence). This CDR3 contains 14 residues. This CDR3 is CASSLGQGRNTIYF. The CDR3 nucleotides are TGTGCCAGCAGCTTAGGACAGGGGAGAAACACCATATATTTT.

This chain connects TRBV12-3 or TRBV12-4 to TRBJ1-1; D unclear. V dropped 4 bases and J dropped 0 bases, with 6 bases sitting between them. The CDR3 is made up of 13 amino acids. DNA for the CDR3: TGTGCCAGCAGTTGGAGTATGAACACTGAAGCTTTCTTT. Its translation: CASSWSMNTEAFF.

The gene calls are TRBV30 and TRBJ1-6; D is possibly TRBD1 (6 bases). The V end was cut by 3 bases, the J end by 4 bases, with 10 bases between. Germline V gives CDR1 GTSNPN, CDR2 SVGIG (reference sequence). CDR3 length equals 14 residues. The CDR3 here is CAWSHTGYNSPLHF. In DNA form, the CDR3 reads TGTGCCTGGAGCCATACAGGGTATAATTCACCCCTCCACTTT.

The rearrangement links TRBV7-9 to TRBJ2-1, with TRBD2 matching over 8 bases. Trimming removed 3 bases from V and 9 bases from J; junction bases left unmatched: 4. Germline CDR1 reads SEHNR; CDR2 reads FQNEAQ (reference sequence). The CDR3 is 13 amino acids. CDR3 nucleotide sequence: TGTGCCAGCAGCTTCGGGGGGGCCGGTGAGCAGTTCTTC. It encodes CASSFGGAGEQFF.

V gene TRBV7-2 combines with J gene TRBJ2-3, with 11 bases identical to TRBD2. The V gene end was trimmed by 3 bases and the J gene end by 5 bases; junction bases not matched to a gene: 4. Germline CDR1 and CDR2: SGHTA and FQGNSA. The CDR3 sequence is 15 residues long. CDR3 in amino acids: CASSFSGGAGDTQYF. The CDR3 DNA reads TGTGCCAGCAGCTTTAGCGGGGGGGCTGGAGATACGCAGTATTTT.

This chain connects TRBV5-4 to TRBJ2-1; no firm D call. The CDR3 totals 12 residues. Deletions cut 1 base from V and 9 bases from J, with 8 bases between. The germline CDR1 and CDR2 sequences are SGHNT and YYREEE (reference sequence). The CDR3 DNA follows: TGTGCCAGCAGCTTGTACGGGTCTGAGCAGTTCTTC. Amino acids: CASSLYGSEQFF.

The chain combines TRBV29-1 with TRBJ1-2; 8 bases fit TRBD1. Germline lookup yields CDR1 SQVTM and CDR2 ANQGSEA. Unmatched junction bases numbered 14, after V lost 6 bases and J lost 8 bases. This CDR3 contains 14 residues. This chain's CDR3 is CSVQTGVRVRGYTF. DNA for the CDR3: TGCAGCGTCCAGACAGGGGTGCGAGTGAGAGGCTACACCTTC.

This chain joins TRBV11-2 and TRBJ1-1; D unclear. CDR3 length: 13 residues. V was trimmed by 8 bases and J by 1 base, leaving 11 bases between them. Germline lookup yields CDR1 SGHAT and CDR2 FQNNGV. The chain's CDR3 is CASFWRGNTEAFF. The CDR3 DNA reads as TGTGCCAGCTTCTGGCGAGGGAACACTGAAGCTTTCTTT.